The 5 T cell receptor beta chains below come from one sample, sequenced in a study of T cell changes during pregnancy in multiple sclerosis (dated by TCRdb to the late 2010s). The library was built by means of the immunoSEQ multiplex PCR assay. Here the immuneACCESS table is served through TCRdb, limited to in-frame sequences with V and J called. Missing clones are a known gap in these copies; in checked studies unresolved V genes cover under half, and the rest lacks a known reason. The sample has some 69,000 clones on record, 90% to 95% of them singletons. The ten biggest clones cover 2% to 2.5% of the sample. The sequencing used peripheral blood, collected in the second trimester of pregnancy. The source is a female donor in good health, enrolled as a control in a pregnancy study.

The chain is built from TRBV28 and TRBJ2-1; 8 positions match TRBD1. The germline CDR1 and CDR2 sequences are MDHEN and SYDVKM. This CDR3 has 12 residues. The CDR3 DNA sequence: TGTGTGAGCCAGGGGGCCGACAATGAGCAGTTCTTC. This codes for CVSQGADNEQFF.

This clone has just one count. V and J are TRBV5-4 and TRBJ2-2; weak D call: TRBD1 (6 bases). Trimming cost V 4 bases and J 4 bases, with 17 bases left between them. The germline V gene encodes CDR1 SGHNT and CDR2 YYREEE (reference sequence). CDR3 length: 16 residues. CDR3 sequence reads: CASSQPTGPFTGELFF. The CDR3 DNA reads TGTGCCAGCAGCCAACCGACAGGACCATTCACCGGGGAGCTGTTTTTT. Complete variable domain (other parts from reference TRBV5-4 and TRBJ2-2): ETGVTQSPTHLIKTRGQQVTLRCSSQSGHNTVSWYQQALGQGPQFIFQYYREEENGRGNFPPRFSGLQFPNYSSELNVNALELDDSALYLCASSQPTGPFTGELFFGEGSRLTVL.

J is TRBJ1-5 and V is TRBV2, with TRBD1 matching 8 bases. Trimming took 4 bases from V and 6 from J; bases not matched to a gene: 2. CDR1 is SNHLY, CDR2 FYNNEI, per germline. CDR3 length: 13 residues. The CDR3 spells CASSGTGSQPQHF. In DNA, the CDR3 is TGTGCCAGCAGTGGGACAGGGAGTCAGCCCCAGCATTTT.

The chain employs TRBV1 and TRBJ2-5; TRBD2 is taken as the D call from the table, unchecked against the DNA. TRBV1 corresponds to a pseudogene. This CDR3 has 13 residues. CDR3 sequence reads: CTSSQESQETQYF. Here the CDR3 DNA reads TGCACCAGCAGCCAAGAGTCGCAAGAGACCCAGTACTTC.

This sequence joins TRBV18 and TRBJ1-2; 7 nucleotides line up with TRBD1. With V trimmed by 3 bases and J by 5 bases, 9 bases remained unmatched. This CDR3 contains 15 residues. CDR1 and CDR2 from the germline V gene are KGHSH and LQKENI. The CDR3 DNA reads TGTGCCAGCTCACCCCAAGACAGGGTTTCATATGGCTACACCTTC. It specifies CASSPQDRVSYGYTF.